This T cell receptor (beta chain) comes out of a study of early T cells in non-severe SARS-CoV-2 infection. Study-wide background: Investigators sequenced bulk RNA drawn from unsorted whole blood, and chains remained unpaired.

Whole-study findings and limits: Matching results from VDJdb favored anti-spike CD8 responses, leaving private and CD4 specificities undetected.

Germline CDR1 is DFQATT and CDR2 is SNEGSKA (reference sequence). The CDR3 covers 12 residues. The J segment lost 11 bases and the V segment lost 3 bases, leaving 7 bases of the junction unmatched. TCRdb re-called the 5' RACE reads with MiXCR, one entry per CDR3 protein. The sample lists approximately 99,000 distinct CDR3 sequences; around 10% were seen once. Comment on this clonotype: Antigen specificity is unknown.

The clonotype originates from an adult who was a healthcare worker with PCR-confirmed SARS-CoV-2 infection or an uninfected control (not recorded which). The gene calls are TRBV20-1 and TRBJ2-7; 10 bases fit TRBD1. The sample comprised whole blood. CDR3 in amino acids: CSARTGGSLEYF. As DNA, the CDR3 is TGCAGTGCTAGGACAGGGGGCTCTCTGGAGTACTTC.